Below, 16 T cell receptor beta chains from the same sample are listed, as sequenced in a study of beta chain features in type 1 diabetes. Findings of the study overall: Among patients with Type 1 diabetes, TCRB CDR3s were moderately but significantly shorter in every one of the four CD4+ subsets.

Their specific antigens are unknown. Sequencing targeted expressed TCRB transcripts, as all isolated RNA had been reverse transcribed. Clones were sequenced by immunoSEQ multiplex PCR, and TCRdb holds only the in-frame ones, with some missing. The data show approximately 250,000 clones, roughly 11% seen once. Sequencing was done on a sample of naive CD4+ T cells from blood. The receptor source for this set is a man between 25 and 39 years old with type 1 diabetes.

This clone was observed a handful of times. Other nucleotide sequences in the sample specify the same CDR3. The rearrangement joins TRBV5-1 to TRBJ2-7; 11 bases fit TRBD1. J was trimmed by 5 bases and V by 0 bases; bases with no gene match: 1. The CDR3 loop spans 14 amino acids. Per germline, CDR1 SGHRS and CDR2 YFSETQ. The CDR3 nucleotides are TGCGCCAGCAGCTTGGCGGGACAGGGGGACGAGCAGTACTTC. It translates to CASSLAGQGDEQYF.

This clone occurred a few times. The genes are TRBV7-9 and TRBJ2-1; TRBD2 matches 13 bases. Germline trimming cut 4 bases from V and 4 bases from J; bases unmatched to any gene: 7. Germline-derived CDR1 and CDR2 are SEHNR and FQNEAQ (reference sequence). CDR3 length equals 17 residues. The CDR3 region is CASSSPGLAGIYNEQFF. CDR3 in DNA: TGTGCCAGCAGCTCGCCGGGACTAGCGGGGATTTACAATGAGCAGTTCTTC.

CDR3 coding DNA: TGTGCCAGCAGCCCCAGACTAGCGGGGGGGCAAGATACGCAGTATTTT. Its protein product is CASSPRLAGGQDTQYF. The chain uses TRBV9 and TRBJ2-3, with 14 bases lining up with TRBD2. This CDR3 is 16 amino acids long. V shed 4 bases and J 5 bases; nucleotides not matched to a gene: 6. Germline CDR1 and CDR2: SGDLS and YYNGEE.

The chain is built from TRBV18 and TRBJ2-3; 7 bases are a match to TRBD2. Losses at the gene ends were 1 base for V and 6 bases for J; bases not matched to a gene: 10. In germline, CDR1 is KGHSH, CDR2 LQKENI. This CDR3 has 16 amino acids. CDR3 nucleotides: TGTGCCAGCTCACCACGGCGACTAGCCGGGCCGGATACGCAGTATTTT. It is translated as CASSPRRLAGPDTQYF.

The chain couples TRBV6-5 to TRBJ2-3; 11 bases align to TRBD2. The CDR3 is 16 amino acids. Germline V gene sequence: CDR1 MNHEY, CDR2 SVGAGI. J gave up 2 bases and V 4 bases, and 5 bases lay outside the gene matches. The CDR3 sequence is CASSSASGGSTDTQYF. CDR3 DNA sequence: TGTGCCAGCAGTTCCGCTAGCGGGGGGTCCACAGATACGCAGTATTTT.

This clone was picked up a small number of times. The rearrangement links TRBV10-3 to TRBJ1-1; no clear D. V lost 10 bases to trimming and J lost 0 bases, with 12 bases between them. Germline CDR1 and CDR2: ENHRY and SYGVKD. This CDR3 has 13 amino acids. For the CDR3, the DNA is TGTGCCAGCGCCCTGAGCGTGAACACTGAAGCTTTCTTT. It yields the protein CASALSVNTEAFF.

The genes are TRBV4-1 and TRBJ2-4, with TRBD1 matching 9 bases. The CDR3 covers 14 residues. Germline V lookup: CDR1 MGHRA, CDR2 YSYEKL. Trimming took 11 bases from V and 8 from J; bases not matched to a gene: 13. The CDR3 here is CALHPRDRDDIQYF. CDR3 sequence (DNA): TGCGCCCTCCACCCGCGGGACAGGGATGACATTCAGTACTTC.

This clone showed up just a few times. This sequence joins TRBV27 and TRBJ1-2; 8 nucleotides line up with TRBD1. With 5 bases clipped from V and 2 bases from J, the junction kept 7 bases outside the gene matches. Per germline, CDR1 MNHEY and CDR2 SMNVEV (reference sequence). This CDR3 comprises 15 residues. The CDR3 nucleotides read TGTGCCAGCAGTCCAAGACAGGGGACAAACTATGGCTACACCTTC. Its protein is CASSPRQGTNYGYTF.

This chain connects TRBV5-4 to TRBJ2-1; 9 nucleotides agree with TRBD2. Trimming at V came to 4 bases and at J to 3 bases, leaving 14 bases not matched to a gene. Germline CDR1 and CDR2: SGHNT and YYREEE (reference sequence). The CDR3 length is 18 residues. The CDR3 loop is CASSPRPVAGGYYNEQFF. DNA of the CDR3: TGTGCCAGCAGCCCCCGCCCGGTGGCGGGGGGGTACTACAATGAGCAGTTCTTC.

This clone was counted only a few times. This specimen includes other DNA sequences encoding the same CDR3. This sequence joins TRBV7-2 and TRBJ2-3; D is perhaps TRBD2 (6 bases). There are 14 residues in the CDR3. Between the trimmed V and J ends, which lost 3 bases and 0 bases, there was a span of 7 bases. Germline V lookup: CDR1 SGHTA, CDR2 FQGNSA. The CDR3, as DNA: TGTGCCAGCAGCTTCCGGGAGAGCACAGATACGCAGTATTTT. It codes for CASSFRESTDTQYF.

The chain joins TRBV9 to TRBJ1-4; D gene ambiguous. Trimming pared 0 bases from V and 0 bases from J, leaving 3 bases between. Looked up from germline, CDR1 is SGDLS and CDR2 is YYNGEE. The CDR3 spans 14 residues. In DNA form, the CDR3 reads TGTGCCAGCAGCGTAGGCGCAACTAATGAAAAACTGTTTTTT. Residues: CASSVGATNEKLFF.

This clone has only a few counts. The rearrangement joins TRBV5-5 to TRBJ1-1, with D hard to call. The CDR3 is 11 amino acids. Germline assignment: CDR1 SGHKS and CDR2 YYEKEE (reference sequence). V lost 7 bases and J lost 0, with 4 bases in between. DNA of the CDR3: TGTGCCAGCGGCCTGAACACTGAAGCTTTCTTT. It encodes CASGLNTEAFF.

This clone was picked up a small number of times. The V call is TRBV25-1, the J call TRBJ2-7; unclear D gene. Germline-derived CDR1 and CDR2 are MGHDK and SYGVNS. Deletions cut 3 bases from V and 7 bases from J, with 10 bases between. This CDR3 contains 12 residues. DNA of the CDR3: TGTGCCAGCAGTGAGGGTCCGAGGGAGCAGTACTTC. Encoded protein: CASSEGPREQYF.

This chain uses TRBV25-1 with TRBJ1-1, with 8 bases fitting TRBD1. The CDR3 loop spans 14 amino acids. V shed 4 bases and J 6 bases; nucleotides not matched to a gene: 7. CDR1 and CDR2 (germline): MGHDK, SYGVNS. CDR3: CASSATGGVAEAFF. For the CDR3, the DNA is TGTGCCAGCAGTGCCACAGGGGGAGTCGCTGAAGCTTTCTTT. Based on the CDR3 plus reference TRBV25-1 and TRBJ1-1, the full variable domain is EADIYQTPRYLVIGTGKKITLECSQTMGHDKMYWYQQDPGMELHLIHYSYGVNSTEKGDLSSESTVSRIRTEHFPLTLESARPSHTSQYLCASSATGGVAEAFFGQGTRLTVV.

The V and J genes are TRBV25-1 and TRBJ2-3, with 7 bases identical to TRBD2. Germline V gene data show CDR1 as MGHDK and CDR2 as SYGVNS. The CDR3 sequence is 14 residues long. The junction had 7 bases not matched to a gene; V was cut back by 8 bases and J by 2 bases. CDR3 protein: CASSRGGVTDTQYF. The CDR3 coding sequence is TGTGCCAGCTCCCGGGGAGGGGTCACAGATACGCAGTATTTT.

This chain joins TRBV14 and TRBJ2-1; the match to TRBD1 covers 9 bases. With 3 bases clipped from V and 15 bases from J, the junction kept 3 bases outside the gene matches. The germline gives CDR1 SGHDN, CDR2 FVKESK. This CDR3 has 11 residues. The CDR3 coding sequence is TGTGCCAGCAGCCATGGACAGGGGTCGTTCTTC. This codes for CASSHGQGSFF.